Following are 11 T cell receptor beta chains from one sample sequenced in a study of T cells after yellow fever vaccination. TCRdb recomputed calls from the 5' RACE reads with MiXCR, one row per CDR3 protein. Among 250,000 or so distinct CDR3 sequences listed, about 7% were seen once. Sequences were derived from CD4+ T cells sorted from PBMCs, sampled on the day of the yellow fever booster vaccination. These receptors were taken from a young man who received the YFV17D yellow fever vaccine.

This clonotype was found many times. CDR3 region: CASSWDPRTDTQYF. CDR3 nucleotides: TGTGCCAGCAGCTGGGACCCCCGCACAGATACGCAGTATTTT. The J gene is TRBJ2-3, the V gene TRBV7-2; the D call may be TRBD1 or TRBD2 (5 bases each). The germline gives CDR1 SGHTA, CDR2 FQGNSA. V was shortened by 4 bases and J by 1 base, with 9 bases between the two germline ends. The CDR3 has 14 residues.

This clonotype was seen only a few times. The chain uses TRBV7-9 and TRBJ1-1, with D tentatively TRBD1 (5 bases). Trimming left V 4 bases short and J 3 bases short, with 9 bases between. This CDR3 is 13 amino acids long. Germline V gives CDR1 SEHNR, CDR2 FQNEAQ (reference sequence). CDR3 amino acids: CASSSQGYTEAFF. The CDR3 DNA reads TGTGCCAGCAGCTCGCAGGGTTACACTGAAGCTTTCTTT.

This clonotype came up a few times. This chain connects TRBV3-1 to TRBJ2-7; TRBD2 aligns across 10 bases. CDR1 and CDR2 (germline): LGHDT, YNNKEL (reference sequence). The CDR3 has 15 amino acids. Trimming at V came to 1 base and at J to 3 bases, leaving 3 bases not matched to a gene. The CDR3 DNA follows: TGTGCCAGCAGCCAAGGGACTAGCGGTTACTACGAGCAGTACTTC. As protein: CASSQGTSGYYEQYF.

V and J are TRBV27 and TRBJ1-1, with 8 bases fitting TRBD1. Germline V gives CDR1 MNHEY, CDR2 SMNVEV (reference sequence). This CDR3 region has 13 residues. After removal of 6 bases from V and 4 bases from J, the junction contained 4 bases not matched to a gene. CDR3 sequence (DNA): TGTGCCAGCAGGGACAGGGCGCCCACTGAAGCTTTCTTT. It yields the protein CASRDRAPTEAFF.

The chain joins TRBV5-6 to TRBJ2-4, with D unclear. The CDR3 totals 16 residues. The germline V and J ends were trimmed by 3 bases and 5 bases, with 18 bases remaining between them. Germline V gene lookup returns CDR1 SGHDT and CDR2 YYEEEE. In nucleotides, the CDR3 is TGTGCCAGCAGCTCTTTCTATAAAGCGCCGCAAAACATTCAGTACTTC. This encodes CASSSFYKAPQNIQYF.

This clonotype was recorded many times. The V and J genes are TRBV10-2 and TRBJ2-7; TRBD2 agrees at 8 bases. The CDR3 is 14 amino acids. CDR1 is WSHSY, CDR2 SAAADI, per germline. The junction had 5 bases not matched to a gene; V was cut back by 6 bases and J by 1 base. CDR3 loop: CASSVASGSYEQYF. The CDR3 DNA reads as TGCGCCAGCAGCGTGGCTAGCGGGTCCTACGAGCAGTACTTC.

The sample holds many counts of this clonotype. This chain uses TRBV6-6 with TRBJ2-1; a possible D gene is TRBD2 (6 bases). Germline CDR1 is MNHNY and CDR2 is SVGAGI (reference sequence). Trimming removed 6 bases at V and 14 bases at J, with 11 bases between. This CDR3 has 10 residues. In DNA form, the CDR3 reads TGTGCCAGCAGGGGGGGTTTGGAGTTCTTC. This codes for CASRGGLEFF.

This clonotype was counted ten times or more. The chain uses TRBV21-1 and TRBJ2-7. TRBV21-1 is flagged as a pseudogene. The CDR3 is 13 residues long. CDR3 coding DNA: TGTGCCAGCAGCAAAGGGAAGGCTGACGAGCAGTACTTC. Translating it yields CASSKGKADEQYF.

This clonotype appeared many times. The CDR3 DNA reads TGTGCCAGCTCCGTGACAGGGGGCCTCTCGAACACCGGGGAGCTGTTTTTT. Its protein product is CASSVTGGLSNTGELFF. The chain has TRBV18 and TRBJ2-2, with 10 bases that match TRBD1. The CDR3 covers 17 residues. CDR1 KGHSH and CDR2 LQKENI come from the germline V gene. After removal of 6 bases from V and 0 bases from J, the junction contained 7 bases not matched to a gene.

V and J are TRBV20-1 and TRBJ2-1, with 8 bases fitting TRBD2. Germline loops: CDR1 DFQATT, CDR2 SNEGSKA (reference sequence). The CDR3 covers 13 residues. V lost 4 bases to trimming and J lost 9 bases; unmatched junction nucleotides: 8. CDR3 nucleotide sequence: TGCAGTGCTATACCGGGACTAGACTTTGAGCAGTTCTTC. It encodes CSAIPGLDFEQFF.

The sample holds a few counts of this clonotype. The rearrangement joins TRBV6-5 to TRBJ2-5; TRBD2 matches at 10 bases. Per germline, CDR1 MNHEY and CDR2 SVGAGI. CDR3 length: 17 residues. With V trimmed by 0 bases and J by 3 bases, 7 bases remained unmatched. CDR3: CASSYSMGLAGEETQYF. The CDR3 coding sequence is TGTGCCAGCAGTTACTCGATGGGGCTAGCGGGGGAAGAGACCCAGTACTTC.